Included here is one TCR beta chain sequence, with context. Its antigen is unidentified. The data were obtained in a study of cytomegalovirus exposure and HLA in healthy donors. Per germline, CDR1 MNHEY and CDR2 SMNVEV (reference sequence). The length of the CDR3 is 13 residues. Between the trimmed V and J ends, which lost 5 bases and 4 bases, there was a span of 11 bases. PCR amplification relied on 60 Vbeta primers (plus 13 Jbeta primers). The method was immunoSEQ multiplex PCR; TCRdb's version includes in-frame clones alone and lacks a portion of them. Altogether 100,000 or so clones are present, about 85% being singletons, with the ten largest covering 3% to 4%. Study results and limitations: Later on, an analysis showed TCR association rates differing by HLA locus, with DRB1 the most and HLA-C the fewest. The authors enumerated around 150 TCR beta chains as linked to cytomegalovirus. TRBV6-2, TRBV6-3 and some other V segments were unresolvable in 87-base-pair reads.

This TCR was sampled from a man aged 30 to 45 in good health and CMV-seronegative. Input material: PBMCs. The V call is TRBV27, the J call TRBJ1-2, with D possibly being TRBD1 (5 bases). CDR3 sequence (DNA): TGTGCCAGCAGTGCCCAGGGCCCCTATGGCTACACCTTC. Translated: CASSAQGPYGYTF.